The T cell receptor (beta chain) under discussion was sequenced for a study of CD8 T cells in ankylosing spondylitis. The CDR3 has 15 amino acids. V was pared by 3 bases and J by 3 bases, with 5 bases of the junction left unmatched. One entry per CDR3 protein results from TCRdb running MiXCR on the 5' RACE reads. The table shows approximately 240,000 distinct CDR3 sequences, with roughly a tenth occurring only once. The chain carries TRBV12-3 or TRBV12-4 and TRBJ2-3; 8 nucleotides line up with TRBD1. Sequencing was carried out using blood, either unsorted or a sorted T cell fraction (not recorded which). The receptor comes from a male donor with ankylosing spondylitis or in good health (not recorded which). CDR3 residues: CASSFPGGRTDTQYF. In DNA form, the CDR3 reads TGTGCCAGCAGTTTCCCAGGGGGCAGGACAGATACGCAGTATTTT.